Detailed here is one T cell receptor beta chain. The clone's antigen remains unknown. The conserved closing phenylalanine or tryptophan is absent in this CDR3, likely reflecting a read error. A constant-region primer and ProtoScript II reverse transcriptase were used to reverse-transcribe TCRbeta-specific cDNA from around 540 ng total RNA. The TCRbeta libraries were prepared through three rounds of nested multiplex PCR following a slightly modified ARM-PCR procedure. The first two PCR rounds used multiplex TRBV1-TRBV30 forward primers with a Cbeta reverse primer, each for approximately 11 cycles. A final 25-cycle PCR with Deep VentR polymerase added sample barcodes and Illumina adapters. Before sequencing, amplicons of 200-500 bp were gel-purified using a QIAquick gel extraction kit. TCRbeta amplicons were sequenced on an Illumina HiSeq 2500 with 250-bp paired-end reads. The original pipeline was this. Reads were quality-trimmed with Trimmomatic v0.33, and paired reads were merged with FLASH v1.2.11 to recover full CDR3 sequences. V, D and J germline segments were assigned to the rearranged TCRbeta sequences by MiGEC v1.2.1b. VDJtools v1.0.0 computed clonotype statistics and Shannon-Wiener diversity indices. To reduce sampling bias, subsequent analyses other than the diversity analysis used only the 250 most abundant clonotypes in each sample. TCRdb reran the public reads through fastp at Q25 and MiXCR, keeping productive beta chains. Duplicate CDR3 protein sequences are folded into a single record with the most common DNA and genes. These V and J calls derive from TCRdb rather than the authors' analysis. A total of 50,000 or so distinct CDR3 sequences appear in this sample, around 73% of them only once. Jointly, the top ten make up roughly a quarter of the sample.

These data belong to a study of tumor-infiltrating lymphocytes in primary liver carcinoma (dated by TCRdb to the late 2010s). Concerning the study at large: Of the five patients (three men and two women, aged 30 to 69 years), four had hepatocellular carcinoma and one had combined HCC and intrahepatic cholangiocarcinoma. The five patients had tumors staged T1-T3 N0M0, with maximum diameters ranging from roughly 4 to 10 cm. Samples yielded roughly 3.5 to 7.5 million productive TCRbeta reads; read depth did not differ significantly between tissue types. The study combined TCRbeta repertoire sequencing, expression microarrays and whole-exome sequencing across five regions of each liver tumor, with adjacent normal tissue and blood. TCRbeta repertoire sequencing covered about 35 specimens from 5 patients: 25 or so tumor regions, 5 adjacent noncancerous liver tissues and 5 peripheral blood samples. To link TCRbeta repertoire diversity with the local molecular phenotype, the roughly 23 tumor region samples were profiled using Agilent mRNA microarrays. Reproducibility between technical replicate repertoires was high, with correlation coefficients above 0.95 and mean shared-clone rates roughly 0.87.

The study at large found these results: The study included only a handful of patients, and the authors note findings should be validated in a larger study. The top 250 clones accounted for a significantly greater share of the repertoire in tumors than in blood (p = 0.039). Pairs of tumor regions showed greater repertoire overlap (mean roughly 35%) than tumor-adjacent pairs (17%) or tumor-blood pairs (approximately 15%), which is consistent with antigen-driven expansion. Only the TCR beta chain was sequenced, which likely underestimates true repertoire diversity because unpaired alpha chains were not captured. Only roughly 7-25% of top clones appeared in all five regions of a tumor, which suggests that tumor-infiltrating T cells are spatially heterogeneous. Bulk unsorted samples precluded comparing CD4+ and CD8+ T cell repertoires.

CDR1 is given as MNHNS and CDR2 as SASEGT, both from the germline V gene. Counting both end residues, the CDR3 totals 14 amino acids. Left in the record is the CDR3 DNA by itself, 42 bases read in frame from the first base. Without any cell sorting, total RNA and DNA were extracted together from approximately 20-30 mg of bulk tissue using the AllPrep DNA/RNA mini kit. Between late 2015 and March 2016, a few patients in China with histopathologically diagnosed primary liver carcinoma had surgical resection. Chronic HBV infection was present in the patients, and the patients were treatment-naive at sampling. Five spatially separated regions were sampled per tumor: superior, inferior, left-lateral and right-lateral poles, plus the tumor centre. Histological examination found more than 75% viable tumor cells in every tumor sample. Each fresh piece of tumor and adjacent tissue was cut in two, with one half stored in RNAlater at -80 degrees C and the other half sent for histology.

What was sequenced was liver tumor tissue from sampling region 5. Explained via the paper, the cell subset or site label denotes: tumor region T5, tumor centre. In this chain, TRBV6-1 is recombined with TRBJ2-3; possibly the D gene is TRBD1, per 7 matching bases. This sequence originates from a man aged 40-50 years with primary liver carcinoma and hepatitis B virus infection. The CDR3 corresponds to CPSMMGRGADTQYY. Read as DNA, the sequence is TGTCCCAGCATGATGGGCAGGGGGGCAGATACGCAGTATTAT.